The entry below gives a single TCR beta chain sequence along with its context. The specificity of this receptor is unknown. No much larger clonotype is one base removed from it; base qualities were not supplied. Each collaborating institution followed its own protocols to collect whole blood in K2EDTA tubes. For TCRbeta analysis, collaborator samples were shipped as frozen whole blood, as isolated PBMCs, or as DNA extracted from either sample type. CDR1 and CDR2, per the germline V gene, are SQVTM and ANQGSEA. Inclusive of the bounding cysteine and phenylalanine, the CDR3 is 12 residues long. The read is trimmed to its CDR3 DNA, 36 bases read in frame from base 1. V and J lose 3 bases and 3 bases, and a span of 8 bases separates them. This specimen belongs to a study of blood T cell repertoires in COVID-19 (dated by TCRdb to about 2020). Regarding the study in general: The collaborator samples originated in the United States, Italy and Spain and spanned the acute and convalescent phases of COVID-19. The prospective study material was composed of cDNA or gDNA derived from T cells, B-cell-depleted T cells, or PBMCs. The dataset comprised deeply sampled blood TCRbeta repertoires from subjects exposed to, actively infected with, or recovered from COVID-19. The repertoires were made available in a free public database intended to serve as a resource for research on the immune response to SARS-CoV-2. Samples were obtained from the ongoing ImmuneRACE study (first 160 participants) and from 1,200 or so subjects provided by 6 global collaborators. Nearly every sample came with metadata listing a de-identified subject ID, COVID-19 status, age in years and sex. Where available, HLA class I and class II types were taken from metadata supplied by the sample provider and were not determined by assay-based typing.

The paper as a whole reports these results and caveats: Clinical and demographic metadata were provided uncurated, with the amount varying by source and participant.

TCRbeta CDR3 regions were amplified from genomic DNA using the immunoSEQ Assay, a bias-controlled multiplex PCR. Regarding the original processing steps: The number of nucleated cells in each sample was estimated from the amplification of reference gene primers within the assay. Sequence reads were collapsed and filtered to measure the absolute abundance of every unique TCRbeta CDR3 rearrangement. For each sample, productive Simpson clonality was calculated by taking the square root of Simpson's diversity index across productive rearrangements. Entries here come from immuneACCESS through TCRdb and include only in-frame sequences with V and J called. Some clones fail to appear in such tables; in the studies checked, an unresolved V gene covers under half of the shortfall, and the cause of the remainder is unknown. That table gives V, J and clone size, and the DNA gave D and trimming. In this sample the table shows approximately 300,000 clones, approximately 90% of which occur a single time. The ten most abundant clones make up roughly 3.7% of the sample.

This receptor was identified in a woman aged 35 to 49 with acute or convalescent COVID-19. Rearrangement joined TRBV29-1 to TRBJ1-2; the best D guess is TRBD1, with 6 bases matching. Sequenced material: peripheral blood. The CDR3 in this case is CSVDTGHYGYTF. The nucleotides read TGCAGCGTTGATACAGGGCACTATGGCTACACCTTC.